The T cell receptor beta chain under discussion was sequenced for a study of PD-L1 blockade in urothelial cancer. Study-wide context: About 90% of the roughly 30 patients were men whose urothelial cancer was bladder-origin. Study observations and caveats: A below-median TCR clonality in blood before treatment predicted better survival.

The CDR3 runs 16 residues. Germline V gene sequence: CDR1 SGDLS, CDR2 YYNGEE. V shed 4 bases and J shed 3 bases, with 20 bases lying between them. Of note for this clone: Its antigen is undetermined.

Using immunoSEQ multiplex PCR, the repertoire was profiled, and TCRdb retains in-frame clones only, with some absent. The table has some 40,000 clones, under 95% seen once; the top ten hold 7.3%. Time point reported: peripheral blood 6 weeks after treatment start. The specimen was PBMCs, collected around atezolizumab (anti-PD-L1) treatment. The chain couples TRBV9 to TRBJ2-7, with D perhaps TRBD2 (5 bases). The sequence derives from a man in his 70s with urothelial cancer. CDR3 sequence: CASSLRRRHIYYEQYF. In DNA, the CDR3 is TGTGCCAGCAGCTTACGACGGAGGCACATATACTACGAGCAGTACTTC. The full variable domain, its missing parts supplied by reference TRBV9 and TRBJ2-7, is DSGVTQTPKHLITATGQRVTLRCSPRSGDLSVYWYQQSLDQGLQFLIQYYNGEERAKGNILERFSAQQFPDLHSELNLSSLELGDSALYFCASSLRRRHIYYEQYFGPGTRLTVT.